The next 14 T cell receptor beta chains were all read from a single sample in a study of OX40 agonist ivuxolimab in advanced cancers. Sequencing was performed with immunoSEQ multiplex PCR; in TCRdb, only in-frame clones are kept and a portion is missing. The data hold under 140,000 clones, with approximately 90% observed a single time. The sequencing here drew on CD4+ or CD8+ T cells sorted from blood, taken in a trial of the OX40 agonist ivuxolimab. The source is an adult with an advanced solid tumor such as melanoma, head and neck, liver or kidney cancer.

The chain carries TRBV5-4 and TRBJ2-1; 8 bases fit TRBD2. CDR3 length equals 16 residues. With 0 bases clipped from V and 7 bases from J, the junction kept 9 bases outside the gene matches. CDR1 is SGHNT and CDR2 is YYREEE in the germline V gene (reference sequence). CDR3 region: CASSLGPAGAQNEQFF. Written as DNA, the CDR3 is TGTGCCAGCAGCTTGGGGCCAGCGGGAGCTCAGAATGAGCAGTTCTTC. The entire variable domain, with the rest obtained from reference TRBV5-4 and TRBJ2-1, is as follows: ETGVTQSPTHLIKTRGQQVTLRCSSQSGHNTVSWYQQALGQGPQFIFQYYREEENGRGNFPPRFSGLQFPNYSSELNVNALELDDSALYLCASSLGPAGAQNEQFFGPGTRLTVL.

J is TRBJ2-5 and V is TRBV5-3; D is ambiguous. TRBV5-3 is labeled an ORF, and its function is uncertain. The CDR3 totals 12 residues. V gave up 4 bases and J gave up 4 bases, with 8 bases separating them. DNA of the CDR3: TGTGCCAGAAGCCGCCCCCCAGAGACCCAGTACTTC. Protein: CARSRPPETQYF.

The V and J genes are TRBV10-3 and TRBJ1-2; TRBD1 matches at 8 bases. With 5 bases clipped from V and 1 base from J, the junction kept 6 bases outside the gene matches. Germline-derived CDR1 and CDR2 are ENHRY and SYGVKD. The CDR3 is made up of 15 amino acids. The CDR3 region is CAISPRTGLNYGYTF. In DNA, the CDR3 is TGTGCCATCAGTCCCAGGACAGGGCTTAACTATGGCTACACCTTC.

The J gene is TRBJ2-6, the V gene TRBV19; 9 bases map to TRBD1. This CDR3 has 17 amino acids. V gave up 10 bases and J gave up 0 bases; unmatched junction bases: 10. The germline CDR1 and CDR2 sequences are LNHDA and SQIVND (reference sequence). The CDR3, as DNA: TGTGCCACCCTAGGACAGGGGTTTTCCTCTGGGGCCAACGTCCTGACTTTC. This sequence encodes CATLGQGFSSGANVLTF.

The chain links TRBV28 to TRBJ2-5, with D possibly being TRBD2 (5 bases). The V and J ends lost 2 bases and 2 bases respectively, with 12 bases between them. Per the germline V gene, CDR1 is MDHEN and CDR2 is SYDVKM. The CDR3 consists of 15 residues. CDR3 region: CASSLGSGSQETQYF. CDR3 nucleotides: TGTGCCAGCAGTTTAGGGTCGGGATCTCAAGAGACCCAGTACTTC.

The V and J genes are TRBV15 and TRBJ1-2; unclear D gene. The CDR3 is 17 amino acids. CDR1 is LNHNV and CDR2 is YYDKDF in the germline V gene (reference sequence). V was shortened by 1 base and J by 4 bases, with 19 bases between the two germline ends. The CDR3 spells CATSRVVSSRNPYGYTF. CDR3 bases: TGTGCCACCAGCAGAGTAGTAAGCTCTCGAAACCCCTATGGCTACACCTTC. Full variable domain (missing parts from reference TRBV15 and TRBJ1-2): DAMVIQNPRYQVTQFGKPVTLSCSQTLNHNVMYWYQQKSSQAPKLLFHYYDKDFNNEADTPDNFQSRRPNTSFCFLDIRSPGLGDTAMYLCATSRVVSSRNPYGYTFGSGTRLTVV.

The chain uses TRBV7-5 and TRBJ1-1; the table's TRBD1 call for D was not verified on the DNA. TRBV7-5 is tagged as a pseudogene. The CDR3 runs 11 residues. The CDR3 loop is CARSLTPEAFF. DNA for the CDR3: TGTGCCAGAAGCTTGACACCCGAAGCTTTCTTT.

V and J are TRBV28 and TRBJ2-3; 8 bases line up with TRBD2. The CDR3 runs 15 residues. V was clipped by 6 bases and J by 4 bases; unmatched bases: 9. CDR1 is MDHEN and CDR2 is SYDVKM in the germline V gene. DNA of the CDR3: TGTGCCAGCAGCCTTAGACTAGCGCGTCCAGATACGCAGTATTTT. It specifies CASSLRLARPDTQYF.

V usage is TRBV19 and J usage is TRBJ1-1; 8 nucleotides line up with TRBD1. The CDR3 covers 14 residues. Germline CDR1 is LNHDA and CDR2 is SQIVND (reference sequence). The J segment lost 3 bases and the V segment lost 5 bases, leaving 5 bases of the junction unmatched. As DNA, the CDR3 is TGTGCCAGTAGTCTGGACAGGGAGGACACTGAAGCTTTCTTT. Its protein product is CASSLDREDTEAFF.

The CDR3 DNA sequence: TGTGCCAGCAGCTTGAAAACTGGGCTCGGGACCCAGTACTTC. Protein product: CASSLKTGLGTQYF. This chain uses TRBV5-4 with TRBJ2-5; D is unclear. CDR1 is SGHNT, CDR2 YYREEE, per germline (reference sequence). The CDR3 extends over 14 amino acids. Between the trimmed V and J ends, which lost 1 base and 7 bases, there was a span of 14 bases.

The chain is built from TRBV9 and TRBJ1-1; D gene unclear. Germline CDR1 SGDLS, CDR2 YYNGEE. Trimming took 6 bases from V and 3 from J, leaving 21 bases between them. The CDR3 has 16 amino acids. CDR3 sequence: CASTPVPHREDTEAFF. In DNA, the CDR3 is TGTGCCAGCACCCCCGTCCCACACCGCGAGGACACTGAAGCTTTCTTT.

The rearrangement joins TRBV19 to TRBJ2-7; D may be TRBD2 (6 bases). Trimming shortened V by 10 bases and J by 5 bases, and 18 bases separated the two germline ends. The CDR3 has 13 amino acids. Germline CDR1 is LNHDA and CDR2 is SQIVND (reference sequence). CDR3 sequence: CATSEVRGDEQYF. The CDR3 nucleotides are TGTGCCACCTCAGAGGTGCGGGGCGACGAGCAGTACTTC.

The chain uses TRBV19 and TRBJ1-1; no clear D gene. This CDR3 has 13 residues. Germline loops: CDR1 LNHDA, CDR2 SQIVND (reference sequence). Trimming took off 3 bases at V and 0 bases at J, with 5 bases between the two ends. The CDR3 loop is CASSIRVNTEAFF. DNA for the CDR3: TGTGCCAGTAGTATTCGAGTGAACACTGAAGCTTTCTTT.

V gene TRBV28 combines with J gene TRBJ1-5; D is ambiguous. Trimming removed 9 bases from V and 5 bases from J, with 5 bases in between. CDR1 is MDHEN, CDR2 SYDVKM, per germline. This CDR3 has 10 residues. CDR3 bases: TGTGCCAGAGGTCATCAGCCCCAGCATTTT. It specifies CARGHQPQHF.